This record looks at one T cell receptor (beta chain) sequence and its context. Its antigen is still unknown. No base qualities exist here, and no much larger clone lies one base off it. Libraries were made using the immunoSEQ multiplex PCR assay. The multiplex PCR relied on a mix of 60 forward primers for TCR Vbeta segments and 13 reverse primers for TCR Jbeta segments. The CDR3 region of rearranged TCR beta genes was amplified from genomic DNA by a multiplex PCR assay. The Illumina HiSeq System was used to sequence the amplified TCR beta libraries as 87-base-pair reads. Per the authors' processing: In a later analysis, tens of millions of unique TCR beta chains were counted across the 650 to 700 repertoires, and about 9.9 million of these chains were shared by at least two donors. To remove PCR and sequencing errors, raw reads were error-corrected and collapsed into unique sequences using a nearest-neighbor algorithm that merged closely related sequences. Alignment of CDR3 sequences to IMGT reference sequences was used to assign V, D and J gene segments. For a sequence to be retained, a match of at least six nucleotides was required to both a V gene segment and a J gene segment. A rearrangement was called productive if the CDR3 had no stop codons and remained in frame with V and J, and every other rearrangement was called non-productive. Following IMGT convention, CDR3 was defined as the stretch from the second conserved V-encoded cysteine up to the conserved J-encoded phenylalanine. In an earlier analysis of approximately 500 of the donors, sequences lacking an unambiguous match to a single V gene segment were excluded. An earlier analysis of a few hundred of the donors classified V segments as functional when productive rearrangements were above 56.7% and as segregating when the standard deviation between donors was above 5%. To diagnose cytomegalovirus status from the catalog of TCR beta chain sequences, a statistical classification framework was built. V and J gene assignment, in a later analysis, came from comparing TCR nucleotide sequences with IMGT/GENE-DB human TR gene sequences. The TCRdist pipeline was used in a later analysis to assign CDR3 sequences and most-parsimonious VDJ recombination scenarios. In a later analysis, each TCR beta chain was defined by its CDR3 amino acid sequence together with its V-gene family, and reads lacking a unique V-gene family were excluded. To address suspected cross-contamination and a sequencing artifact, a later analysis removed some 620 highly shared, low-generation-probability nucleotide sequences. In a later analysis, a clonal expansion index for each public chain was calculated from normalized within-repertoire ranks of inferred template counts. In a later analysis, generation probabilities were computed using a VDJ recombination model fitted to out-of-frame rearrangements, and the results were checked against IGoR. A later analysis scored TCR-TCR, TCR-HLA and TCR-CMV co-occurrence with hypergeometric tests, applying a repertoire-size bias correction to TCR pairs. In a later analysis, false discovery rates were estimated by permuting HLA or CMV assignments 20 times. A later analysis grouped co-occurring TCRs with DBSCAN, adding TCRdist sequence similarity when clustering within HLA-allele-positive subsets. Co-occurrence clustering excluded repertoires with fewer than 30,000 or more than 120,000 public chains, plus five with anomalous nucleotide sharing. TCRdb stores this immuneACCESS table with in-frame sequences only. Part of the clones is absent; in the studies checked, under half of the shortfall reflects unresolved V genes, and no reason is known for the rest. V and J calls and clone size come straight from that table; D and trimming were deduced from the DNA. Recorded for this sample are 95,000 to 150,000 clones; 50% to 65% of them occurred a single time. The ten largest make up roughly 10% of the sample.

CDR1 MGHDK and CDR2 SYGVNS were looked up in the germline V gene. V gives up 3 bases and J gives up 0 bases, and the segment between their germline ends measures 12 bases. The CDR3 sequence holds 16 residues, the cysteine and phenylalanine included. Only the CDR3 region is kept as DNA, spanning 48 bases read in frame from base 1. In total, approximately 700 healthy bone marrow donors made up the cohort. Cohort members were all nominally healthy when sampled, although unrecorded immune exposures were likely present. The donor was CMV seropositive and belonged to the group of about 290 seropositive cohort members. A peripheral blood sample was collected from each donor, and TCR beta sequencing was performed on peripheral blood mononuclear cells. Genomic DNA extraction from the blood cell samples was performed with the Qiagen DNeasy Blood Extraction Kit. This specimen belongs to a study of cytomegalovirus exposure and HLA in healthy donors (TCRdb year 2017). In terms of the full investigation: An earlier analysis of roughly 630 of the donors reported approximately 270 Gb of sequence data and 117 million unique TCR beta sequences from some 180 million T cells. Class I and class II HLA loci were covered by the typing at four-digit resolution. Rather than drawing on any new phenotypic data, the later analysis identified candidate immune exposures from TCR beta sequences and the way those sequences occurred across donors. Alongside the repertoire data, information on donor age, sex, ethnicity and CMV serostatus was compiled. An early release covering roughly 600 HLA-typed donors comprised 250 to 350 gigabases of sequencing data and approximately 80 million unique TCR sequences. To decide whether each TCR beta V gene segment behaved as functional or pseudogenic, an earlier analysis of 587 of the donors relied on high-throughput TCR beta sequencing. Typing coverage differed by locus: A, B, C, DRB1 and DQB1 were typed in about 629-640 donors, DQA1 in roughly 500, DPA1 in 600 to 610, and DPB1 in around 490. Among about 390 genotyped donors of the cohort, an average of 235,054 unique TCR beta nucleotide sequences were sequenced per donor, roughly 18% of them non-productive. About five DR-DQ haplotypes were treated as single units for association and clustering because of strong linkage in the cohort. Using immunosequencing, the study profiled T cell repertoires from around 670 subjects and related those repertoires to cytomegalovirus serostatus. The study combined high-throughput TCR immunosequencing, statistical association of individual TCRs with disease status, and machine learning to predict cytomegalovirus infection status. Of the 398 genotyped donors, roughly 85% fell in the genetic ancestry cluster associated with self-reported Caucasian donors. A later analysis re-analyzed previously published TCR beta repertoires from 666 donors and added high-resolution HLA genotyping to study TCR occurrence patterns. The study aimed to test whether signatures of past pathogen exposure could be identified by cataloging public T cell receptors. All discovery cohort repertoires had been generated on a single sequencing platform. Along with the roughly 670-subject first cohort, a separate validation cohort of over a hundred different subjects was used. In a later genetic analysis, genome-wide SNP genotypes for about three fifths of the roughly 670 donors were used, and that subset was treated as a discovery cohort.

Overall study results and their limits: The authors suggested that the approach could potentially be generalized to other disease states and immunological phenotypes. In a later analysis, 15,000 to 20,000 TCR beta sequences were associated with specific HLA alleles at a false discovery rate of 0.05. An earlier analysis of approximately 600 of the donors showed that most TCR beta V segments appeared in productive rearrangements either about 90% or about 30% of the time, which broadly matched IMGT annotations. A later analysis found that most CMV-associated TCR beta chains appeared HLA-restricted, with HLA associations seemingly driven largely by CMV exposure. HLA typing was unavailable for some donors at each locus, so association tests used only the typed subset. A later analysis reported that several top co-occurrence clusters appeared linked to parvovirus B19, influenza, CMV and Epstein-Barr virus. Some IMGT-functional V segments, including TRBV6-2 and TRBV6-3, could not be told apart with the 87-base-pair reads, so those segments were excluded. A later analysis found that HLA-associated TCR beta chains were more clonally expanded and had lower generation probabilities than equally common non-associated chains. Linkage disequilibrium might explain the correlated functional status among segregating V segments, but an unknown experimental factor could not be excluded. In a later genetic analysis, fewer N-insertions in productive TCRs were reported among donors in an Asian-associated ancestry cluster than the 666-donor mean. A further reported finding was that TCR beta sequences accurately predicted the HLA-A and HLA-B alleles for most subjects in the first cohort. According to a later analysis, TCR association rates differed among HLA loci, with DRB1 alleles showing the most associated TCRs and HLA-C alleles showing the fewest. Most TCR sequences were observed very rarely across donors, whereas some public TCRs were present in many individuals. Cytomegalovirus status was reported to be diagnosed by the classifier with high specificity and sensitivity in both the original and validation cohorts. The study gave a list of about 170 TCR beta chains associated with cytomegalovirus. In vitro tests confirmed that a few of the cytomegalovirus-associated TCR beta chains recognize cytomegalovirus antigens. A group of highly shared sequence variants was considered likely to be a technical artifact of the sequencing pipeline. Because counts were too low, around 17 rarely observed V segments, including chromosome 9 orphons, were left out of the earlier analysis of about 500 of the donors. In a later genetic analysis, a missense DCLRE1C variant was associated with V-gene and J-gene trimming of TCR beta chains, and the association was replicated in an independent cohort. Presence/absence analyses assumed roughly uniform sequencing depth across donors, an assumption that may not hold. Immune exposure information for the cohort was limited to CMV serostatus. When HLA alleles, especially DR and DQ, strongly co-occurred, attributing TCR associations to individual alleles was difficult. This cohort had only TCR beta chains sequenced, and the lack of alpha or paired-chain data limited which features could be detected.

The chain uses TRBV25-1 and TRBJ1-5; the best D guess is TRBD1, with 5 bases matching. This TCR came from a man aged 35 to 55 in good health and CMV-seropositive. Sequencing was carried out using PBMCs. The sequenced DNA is TGTGCCAGCAGTGAGGCTGAAGGGGATAGCAATCAGCCCCAGCATTTT. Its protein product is CASSEAEGDSNQPQHF.